This T cell receptor beta chain originates from a study of T cell responses to AZD1222 COVID-19 vaccine (TCRdb year 2021). Concerning the study at large: A total of just over 230 trial participants underwent TCR sequencing, of whom some 210 received two doses of AZD1222 and about 25 received two doses of the MenACWY control vaccine. Trial participants were enrolled by age into 18-55, 56-69 and 70-plus year subgroups, with about 150, 28 and 57 TCR-sequenced participants respectively. Study-level results and caveats: In the small 56-69-year group, the increase in depth fell short of significance, most likely because of low power. Only six or seven AZD1222 recipients were SARS-CoV-2 seropositive at baseline, limiting conclusions about previously exposed vaccinees. Participants were mostly white British, with more females than males. The authors suggested clonal diversity may have been underestimated. Because no samples from the day 14 peak response were available, repertoires could be characterized only after the peak T cell response. Vaccine-associated CD4 TCRs spanned the whole spike protein, with dominant responses in regions 160-218 and 743-854. After two AZD1222 doses, both the breadth and the depth of spike-specific TCRs were significantly higher than at day 0 and than in MenACWY recipients. Reportedly, almost half of the unique spike-specific TCRs recognized epitopes lying outside the regions that are mutated in the B.1.351 and B.1.1.7 variants.

The meaning of the sample's time point label: about 28 days (+/-7) after the second vaccine dose. Because spike-specific TCR depth and breadth did not differ between the two schedules, AZD1222 recipients who got a second dose at roughly 4 weeks were pooled with those who got a second dose at roughly 12 weeks. The vaccinee samples were drawn from two UK trials, COV001 and COV002, one of which was a single-blind randomized controlled phase 2/3 trial testing AZD1222 (ChAdOx1 nCoV-19) in healthy adults. For TCRbeta chain sequencing, PBMC samples were collected from trial participants at day 0 and at day 28 after the second dose. Details on this clone: What this receptor recognizes is not known. The input lacks base qualities; no much larger clone sits a single base away.

Based on the germline V gene (reference sequence), the CDR1 and CDR2 sequences are GTSNPN and SVGIG. The CDR3, cysteine through phenylalanine, is 13 amino acids long. The retained sequence is limited to the CDR3, 39 bases, with the frame set at the first base. The V end loses 3 bases and the J end loses 0 bases, and a stretch of 8 bases separates them. The CDR3 regions of human TCRbeta chains were subjected to immunosequencing. In the authors' own workflow: Repertoire TCRs were checked for matches against a reference library of SARS-CoV-2-specific TCRs that had been generated using the MIRA antigen-specificity platform. Breadth was defined as the fraction of unique TCRs that were SARS-CoV-2-associated, and depth was defined as the fraction of total T cells that were SARS-CoV-2-associated. Each spike-specific TCR was assigned to its reactive spike region and to a CD4 or CD8 class using the MIRA data. Log10-transformed breadth and depth values were compared by one-way ANOVA with Sidak's multiple comparisons tests. The source is immuneACCESS, and TCRdb retained only in-frame sequences with V and J called. Part of the clones is not carried over; for the studies checked, unresolved V genes explain less than half of this, and the remainder is unexplained. Clone size and the V and J calls come from that table; the DNA yielded D and trimming. In this sample the table shows 90,000 to 150,000 clones, approximately 90% of which occur a single time. 6.5% to 7.5% of the sample is in the top ten clones.

The sequence links TRBV30 to TRBJ1-1; the D gene cannot be resolved reliably. This sequence was found in an adult who received the AZD1222 COVID-19 vaccine. This specimen was peripheral blood, taken 28 days after the second AZD1222 dose. Here the CDR3 is given as CAWSIGMNTEAFF. The sequenced DNA is TGTGCCTGGAGCATCGGGATGAACACTGAAGCTTTCTTT.